The present TCR beta chain was sequenced within a study of technical replicates of blood from several donors. Libraries were prepared by immunoSEQ multiplex PCR; TCRdb keeps only in-frame clonotypes and omits some of them. The table records some 64,000 clones, roughly 97% of them present only once. The CDR3 has 13 amino acids. Germline CDR1 SEHNR, CDR2 FQNEAQ (reference sequence). Deletions cut 3 bases from V and 5 bases from J, with 8 bases between. The receptor was derived from a human donor in good health. The V and J genes are TRBV7-9 and TRBJ2-1, with D perhaps TRBD1 (5 bases). The sample taken for sequencing was T cells isolated from PBMCs. The CDR3 region has the DNA TGTGCCAGCAGCTTTGACAGAGACAATGAGCAGTTCTTC. It specifies CASSFDRDNEQFF.